This TCR beta chain is from a study of CD8+ T cells in alopecia areata. Study conclusions and caveats: Affected scalp, especially in alopecia totalis/universalis, had a higher clonality than normal scalp did.

Using a FACSAria, the CD4+ and CD8+ T cells were sorted from the PBMCs. Sequencing relied on a cDNA template that was reverse transcribed from extracted RNA. Produced via immunoSEQ multiplex PCR; TCRdb's table is partial and in-frame only. The sample consists of about 120,000 clones, around 64% of them appearing once. The germline V gene encodes CDR1 SGHRS and CDR2 YFSETQ. The CDR3 loop spans 17 amino acids. The V gene lost 0 bases and the J gene lost 2 bases, with 15 bases spanning the gap. A word on this clone: Its antigen is as yet unknown.

The chain is built from TRBV5-1 and TRBJ2-1, with a weak D call TRBD2 (5 bases). The material sequenced was CD4+ T cells sorted from blood. This clonotype was sampled from a human donor in good health. CDR3 sequence reads: CASSLAERRWAYNEQFF. The CDR3 bases are TGCGCCAGCAGCTTGGCCGAGCGGAGGTGGGCCTACAATGAGCAGTTCTTC.